The 21 T cell receptor beta chains given below trace back to one sample, sequenced in a study of CD8 T cells in Susac syndrome. After extraction with the RNeasy kit, roughly 0.5 to 1 ug of the RNA was reverse transcribed using random hexamers. A single record per CDR3 protein comes from TCRdb applying MiXCR to the immunoSEQ multiplex PCR reads. The table shows over 120,000 distinct CDR3 sequences, with more than 85% occurring only once. Sequences were obtained from CD4+ T cells from PBMCs. These receptors all come from a human donor with Susac syndrome.

The rearrangement links TRBV5-1 to TRBJ1-1; D is uncertain. CDR1 is SGHRS, CDR2 YFSETQ, per germline. The V end was cut by 6 bases, the J end by 5 bases, with 8 bases between. This CDR3 is built from 11 residues. The CDR3 DNA reads TGCGCCAGCAAGCGGGAAACTGAAGCTTTCTTT. This gives the protein CASKRETEAFF.

The rearrangement links TRBV5-1 to TRBJ1-1, with D perhaps TRBD1 (5 bases). V lost 4 bases, J lost 1 base, and 14 bases lay in between. CDR1 is SGHRS, CDR2 YFSETQ, per germline. CDR3 length: 15 amino acids. CDR3 sequence (DNA): TGCGCCAGCAGCAAGGACGGACACGCGAACACTGAAGCTTTCTTT. It encodes CASSKDGHANTEAFF.

This chain joins TRBV6-1 and TRBJ2-1; D is ambiguous. V lost 2 bases and J 5 bases, leaving 13 bases between the germline ends. Germline lookup yields CDR1 MNHNS and CDR2 SASEGT. The CDR3 sequence is 15 residues long. The CDR3: CASSEPHTGDNEQFF. The CDR3 DNA is TGTGCCAGCAGTGAACCTCACACTGGTGACAATGAGCAGTTCTTC.

J is TRBJ1-6 and V is TRBV9; D is uncertain. From germline, CDR1 is SGDLS and CDR2 YYNGEE. This CDR3 is built from 13 residues. Deletions cut 0 bases from V and 7 bases from J, with 5 bases between. The DNA of the CDR3 is TGTGCCAGCAGCGTAGACACAAATTCACCCCTCCACTTT. It translates to CASSVDTNSPLHF.

The chain has TRBV20-1 and TRBJ2-5; TRBD2 might be the D (7 bases). CDR1 and CDR2 from the germline V gene are DFQATT and SNEGSKA (reference sequence). Trimming removed 7 bases from V and 7 bases from J, with 13 bases in between. The CDR3 contains 11 residues. CDR3 nucleotides: TGCAGTGGCGGGGGCCCCCTGACCCAGTACTTC. Protein sequence: CSGGGPLTQYF.

V and J are TRBV5-4 and TRBJ2-5; 8 positions match TRBD2. V trimming: 0 bases; J trimming: 2 bases; junction bases outside the gene matches: 9. Looked up from germline, CDR1 is SGHNT and CDR2 is YYREEE (reference sequence). The CDR3 extends over 17 amino acids. The CDR3 loop reads CASSLAGGRGRQETQYF. As DNA, the CDR3 is TGTGCCAGCAGCTTGGCCGGGGGTCGCGGGAGGCAAGAGACCCAGTACTTC.

The V and J genes are TRBV30 and TRBJ2-3; 11 bases align to TRBD2. The CDR3 has 14 residues. Germline V lookup: CDR1 GTSNPN, CDR2 SVGIG (reference sequence). Trimming removed 5 bases from V and 4 bases from J; junction bases left unmatched: 5. The CDR3 region has the DNA TGTGCCTGGGCCAGGGGACTAGCGGCAGATACGCAGTATTTT. This gives the protein CAWARGLAADTQYF.

The J gene is TRBJ1-5, the V gene TRBV7-9, with D uncertain. The CDR3 spans 13 residues. V lost 5 bases to trimming and J lost 6 bases, with 11 bases between them. Germline CDR1 SEHNR, CDR2 FQNEAQ (reference sequence). In DNA form, the CDR3 reads TGTGCCAGCAGCAAGTATTCAGCTCAGCCCCAGCATTTT. It yields the protein CASSKYSAQPQHF.

The V call is TRBV29-1, the J call TRBJ1-3; tentatively, D is TRBD1 (6 bases). The CDR3 covers 12 residues. Germline V gene sequence: CDR1 SQVTM, CDR2 ANQGSEA. Trimming stripped 3 bases from V and 4 bases from J, with 7 bases between. The chain's CDR3 is CSVDRGGNTIYF. The CDR3 nucleotides read TGCAGCGTTGACAGGGGCGGAAACACCATATATTTT.

V and J are TRBV4-1 and TRBJ1-1; maybe TRBD1 (5 bases). There are 16 residues in the CDR3. V dropped 4 bases and J dropped 1 base, with 16 bases sitting between them. Germline assignment: CDR1 MGHRA and CDR2 YSYEKL. Here the CDR3 DNA reads TGCGCCAGCAGCCCAGTGGGTGCGGGACGGAACACTGAAGCTTTCTTT. It yields the protein CASSPVGAGRNTEAFF.

The V call is TRBV4-1, the J call TRBJ1-2, with TRBD1 as a possible D gene (6 bases). Germline V gives CDR1 MGHRA, CDR2 YSYEKL. V was trimmed by 0 bases and J by 8 bases, leaving 16 bases between them. The CDR3 loop spans 15 amino acids. The CDR3 loop is CASSQDQSGAYGYTF. CDR3 nucleotides: TGCGCCAGCAGCCAAGATCAATCGGGGGCTTACGGCTACACCTTC.

The genes are TRBV7-2 and TRBJ1-1; 7 nucleotides line up with TRBD1. The V gene end was trimmed by 3 bases and the J gene end by 4 bases; junction bases not matched to a gene: 14. CDR1 is SGHTA and CDR2 is FQGNSA in the germline V gene. This CDR3 has 17 amino acids. DNA for the CDR3: TGTGCCAGCAGCTTCAGTCCGGGACAGACGACGGGCACTGAAGCTTTCTTT. Its protein is CASSFSPGQTTGTEAFF.

The chain joins TRBV7-2 to TRBJ1-5; 10 positions match TRBD1. The V gene's germline CDR1 is SGHTA and CDR2 FQGNSA. V was clipped by 5 bases and J by 1 base; unmatched bases: 11. The CDR3 consists of 18 residues. The CDR3 reads CASSRRAGTGVSNQPQHF. The CDR3 region has the DNA TGTGCCAGCAGCCGAAGGGCGGGGACAGGGGTAAGCAATCAGCCCCAGCATTTT.

The gene calls are TRBV10-3 and TRBJ1-1; D ambiguous. Trimming took off 5 bases at V and 1 base at J, with 11 bases between the two ends. Germline loops: CDR1 ENHRY, CDR2 SYGVKD. The length of the CDR3 is 14 residues. The CDR3 sequence: CAISISDGNTEAFF. CDR3 in DNA: TGTGCCATCAGTATATCGGACGGGAACACTGAAGCTTTCTTT.

This chain uses TRBV27 with TRBJ2-4; possibly TRBD2 for D (5 bases). CDR1 is MNHEY and CDR2 is SMNVEV in the germline V gene (reference sequence). Trimming cost V 3 bases and J 5 bases, with 11 bases left between them. The length of the CDR3 is 14 residues. The CDR3 reads CASSLAGMQNIQYF. The CDR3 DNA is TGTGCCAGCAGTTTGGCGGGTATGCAAAACATTCAGTACTTC.

J is TRBJ2-7 and V is TRBV30; the D is unclear. CDR1 is GTSNPN, CDR2 SVGIG, per germline (reference sequence). This CDR3 has 13 residues. V was shortened by 3 bases and J by 2 bases, with 11 bases between the two germline ends. CDR3 amino acids: CAWRPQATYEQYF. DNA for the CDR3: TGTGCCTGGAGGCCGCAGGCTACCTACGAGCAGTACTTC.

The chain combines TRBV18 with TRBJ1-1, with 8 bases matching TRBD1. V was clipped by 0 bases and J by 5 bases; unmatched bases: 8. The CDR3 extends over 16 amino acids. The germline CDR1 and CDR2 sequences are KGHSH and LQKENI. The DNA for the CDR3 is TGTGCCAGCTCACCACCGTCCAGGGGGCAGGTAACTGAAGCTTTCTTT. Translated: CASSPPSRGQVTEAFF.

V is TRBV6-2 or TRBV6-3 and J is TRBJ2-5; D remains unclear. The ends were cut back, 0 bases at V and 0 bases at J, with 8 bases in the middle. This CDR3 is built from 15 residues. Germline V lookup: CDR1 MNHEY, CDR2 SVGEGT. As DNA, the CDR3 is TGTGCCAGCAGTTACTCAGTACCTTACCAAGAGACCCAGTACTTC. It codes for CASSYSVPYQETQYF.

The chain links TRBV20-1 to TRBJ2-1; 8 nucleotides align to TRBD2. This CDR3 contains 16 residues. The J segment lost 3 bases and the V segment lost 0 bases, leaving 7 bases of the junction unmatched. The germline V gene has CDR1 DFQATT and CDR2 SNEGSKA (reference sequence). The chain's CDR3 is CSARDLSGRGYNEQFF. The CDR3 DNA follows: TGCAGTGCTAGAGATTTGAGCGGGAGAGGCTACAATGAGCAGTTCTTC.

V usage is TRBV20-1 and J usage is TRBJ1-5, with D possibly TRBD1 on 5 matching bases. This CDR3 contains 13 residues. Germline CDR1 DFQATT, CDR2 SNEGSKA (reference sequence). Trimming left V 4 bases short and J 6 bases short, with 13 bases between. The CDR3 DNA reads TGCAGTGCTACCCTCGGAGGGACTCAGCCCCAGCATTTT. Amino acid sequence: CSATLGGTQPQHF.

This sequence joins TRBV5-1 and TRBJ1-4; 7 bases map to TRBD1. Germline values: CDR1 SGHRS, CDR2 YFSETQ. This CDR3 comprises 15 residues. Germline trimming cut 6 bases from V and 0 bases from J; bases unmatched to any gene: 5. CDR3 DNA: TGCGCCAGCACTCTACAGGGGTCAACTAATGAAAAACTGTTTTTT. This sequence encodes CASTLQGSTNEKLFF.